What follows is one T cell receptor beta chain and its context. This sample was included in a study of T cell changes during pregnancy in multiple sclerosis. Unmatched junction bases numbered 8, after V lost 2 bases and J lost 7 bases. The germline CDR1 and CDR2 sequences are LNHNV and YYDKDF (reference sequence). This CDR3 region has 15 residues. Data came from immunoSEQ multiplex PCR; TCRdb stores just in-frame clones and leaves some out. This repertoire shows some 70,000 clones, 90% to 95% found once; its top ten account for around 1.3%. This material consisted of peripheral blood, taken in the second trimester of pregnancy. The origin of this receptor is a female donor in good health, enrolled as a control in a pregnancy study. This chain connects TRBV15 to TRBJ1-1; 9 nucleotides align to TRBD1. The CDR3 loop reads CATSRSPDRGNEAFF. CDR3 sequence (DNA): TGTGCCACCAGCAGAAGTCCGGACAGGGGAAATGAAGCTTTCTTT.